Each of the 3 T cell receptor beta chains below was sequenced from the same sample in a study of cytomegalovirus exposure and HLA in healthy donors. PCR employed 60 Vbeta and 13 Jbeta primers. Here immunoSEQ multiplex PCR was the method, and the copy in TCRdb shows in-frame clones only, minus some. In all, the sample yields roughly 77,000 clones. The sequenced sample was PBMCs. These receptors all stem from a female donor in good health and CMV-seropositive.

The chain couples TRBV7-2 to TRBJ2-5; 10 bases are a match to TRBD1. The germline gives CDR1 SGHTA, CDR2 FQGNSA. V gave up 5 bases and J gave up 7 bases; unmatched junction bases: 7. This CDR3 has 14 amino acids. Written as DNA, the CDR3 is TGTGCCAGCAGCCGCGGGACAGGGGAAGGGACCCAGTACTTC. Its translation is CASSRGTGEGTQYF. Complete variable domain (other parts from reference TRBV7-2 and TRBJ2-5): GAGVSQSPSNKVTEKGKDVELRCDPISGHTALYWYRQSLGQGLEFLIYFQGNSAPDKSGLPSDRFSAERTGGSVSTLTIQRTQQEDSAVYLCASSRGTGEGTQYFGPGTRLLVL.

CDR3: CASSIDPRYGYTF. The CDR3 bases are TGTGCCAGTAGTATAGATCCCAGGTATGGCTACACCTTC. V usage is TRBV19 and J usage is TRBJ1-2; D remains ambiguous. Looked up from germline, CDR1 is LNHDA and CDR2 is SQIVND (reference sequence). V lost 0 bases to trimming and J lost 5 bases, with 7 bases between them. The CDR3 contains 13 residues.

CDR3 in amino acids: CASSRRTGFKYGYTF. The CDR3 DNA reads as TGTGCCAGCTCACGAAGGACAGGTTTTAAGTATGGCTACACCTTC. The chain couples TRBV18 to TRBJ1-2; 7 positions match TRBD1. Germline V CDR1 and CDR2: KGHSH, LQKENI. This CDR3 is built from 15 residues. V was pared by 4 bases and J by 5 bases, with 10 bases of the junction left unmatched.